The 10 T cell receptor beta chains given below trace back to one sample, sequenced in a study of CD8 T cells in ankylosing spondylitis. A single record per CDR3 protein comes from TCRdb applying MiXCR to the 5' RACE reads. The table records 150,000 to 200,000 distinct CDR3 sequences, around a third of them present only once. Sequenced input: synovial fluid, either unsorted or a sorted T cell fraction (not recorded which). The receptor source for this set is a male donor with ankylosing spondylitis.

There are a few counts of this clonotype. V is TRBV7-2 and J is TRBJ2-7; 9 bases map to TRBD1. The CDR3 loop spans 13 amino acids. Germline CDR1 reads SGHTA; CDR2 reads FQGNSA. Unmatched junction bases numbered 7, after V lost 4 bases and J lost 9 bases. CDR3 DNA: TGTGCCAGCAGCTCAACGCTACAGGGGGCGCAGTACTTC. Translation: CASSSTLQGAQYF.

This clonotype was seen only once. The chain uses TRBV11-1 and TRBJ2-3, with 13 bases fitting TRBD2. After removal of 5 bases from V and 0 bases from J, the junction contained 11 bases not matched to a gene. Germline V gene sequence: CDR1 SGHAT, CDR2 FQDESV (reference sequence). The CDR3 spans 19 residues. CDR3 protein: CASSNGLAGVTHSTDTQYF. CDR3 bases: TGTGCCAGCAGCAACGGACTAGCGGGAGTTACCCATAGCACAGATACGCAGTATTTT. The whole variable domain, filled in from reference TRBV11-1 and TRBJ2-3, reads EAEVAQSPRYKITEKSQAVAFWCDPISGHATLYWYRQILGQGPELLVQFQDESVVDDSQLPKDRFSAERLKGVDSTLKIQPAELGDSAMYLCASSNGLAGVTHSTDTQYFGPGTRLTVL.

The CDR3 is CASRLTGQSYEQYF. The CDR3 DNA reads as TGTGCCAGCAGACTCACCGGGCAGTCCTACGAGCAGTACTTC. The chain couples TRBV6-2 or TRBV6-3 to TRBJ2-7; the D is unclear. CDR1 is MNHEY and CDR2 is SVGEGT in the germline V gene. The length of the CDR3 is 14 residues. Trimming took 6 bases from V and 1 from J, leaving 13 bases between them.

Many counts were recorded for this clonotype. The CDR3 DNA sequence: TGTGCCAGCAGCTTTTGGGGACAGACCAGCTCTGGAAACACCATATATTTT. Translated, it gives CASSFWGQTSSGNTIYF. V usage is TRBV5-6 and J usage is TRBJ1-3; 7 bases are a match to TRBD1. Germline loops: CDR1 SGHDT, CDR2 YYEEEE. After removal of 2 bases from V and 0 bases from J, the junction contained 8 bases not matched to a gene. This CDR3 has 17 amino acids.

Ten or more counts support this clonotype. The chain uses TRBV5-1 and TRBJ2-1, with TRBD1 as a possible D gene (6 bases). There are 13 residues in the CDR3. CDR1 is SGHRS and CDR2 is YFSETQ in the germline V gene. V was pared by 0 bases and J by 6 bases, with 7 bases between. The CDR3 spells CASSLVGGNEQFF. The CDR3 DNA sequence: TGCGCCAGCAGCTTGGTAGGGGGCAATGAGCAGTTCTTC.

CDR3 in DNA: TGTGCCAGTAGCAGAGACCGGGACGGCGCCTACGAGCAGTACTTC. This encodes CASSRDRDGAYEQYF. The chain is built from TRBV19 and TRBJ2-7; D could derive from TRBD1 or TRBD2 (5 bases each). CDR1 is LNHDA and CDR2 is SQIVND in the germline V gene (reference sequence). The CDR3 sequence is 15 residues long. Trimming removed 6 bases at V and 2 bases at J, with 17 bases between.

This sequence joins TRBV12-3 or TRBV12-4 and TRBJ2-2; 10 bases line up with TRBD2. V was clipped by 2 bases and J by 4 bases; unmatched bases: 7. This CDR3 is built from 17 residues. DNA for the CDR3: TGTGCCAGCAGTTTACTAGCGGGGGCCTCGGGCACCGGGGAGCTGTTTTTT. Protein product: CASSLLAGASGTGELFF.

V is TRBV29-1 and J is TRBJ2-3, with 7 bases identical to TRBD2. V gave up 2 bases and J gave up 1 base; unmatched junction bases: 6. The germline gives CDR1 SQVTM, CDR2 ANQGSEA. The CDR3 is 15 amino acids. The CDR3 DNA reads as TGCAGCGTTGAAAACGCGGGAGCTGGCACAGATACGCAGTATTTT. Residues: CSVENAGAGTDTQYF.

This clonotype came up once. The rearrangement joins TRBV20-1 to TRBJ1-5; D possibly corresponds to TRBD1 (5 bases). Trimming stripped 3 bases from V and 4 bases from J, with 13 bases between. The CDR3 has 14 residues. CDR1 and CDR2 from the germline V gene are DFQATT and SNEGSKA (reference sequence). CDR3 sequence (DNA): TGCAGTGCTAGTGGGGCAGGGCGGAATCAGCCCCAGCATTTT. It codes for CSASGAGRNQPQHF.

This chain joins TRBV29-1 and TRBJ2-2; D tentatively reads TRBD1 or TRBD2 (5 bases each). The V end was cut by 6 bases, the J end by 1 base, with 15 bases between. The V gene's germline CDR1 is SQVTM and CDR2 ANQGSEA. This CDR3 has 15 residues. The CDR3 sequence is CSVAPGQGNTGELFF. DNA for the CDR3: TGCAGCGTGGCCCCGGGGCAGGGGAACACCGGGGAGCTGTTTTTT.